The 21 T cell receptor beta chains below all came from one sample that was sequenced in a study of T-cell memory formation after mild COVID-19. TCRdb redid the calling of the 5' RACE reads with MiXCR, one entry per CDR3 protein. The profile covers 150,000 to 200,000 distinct CDR3 sequences, with more than 14% appearing a single time and 11% to 15% taken by the ten largest. Sequenced: PBMCs or a T cell subset sorted from them (not recorded which). Receptors originate from an adult woman who had mild COVID-19 (a few samples of this study predate the infection). Cell type and time point are not known.

The V call is TRBV5-1, the J call TRBJ2-5; D is unclear. Germline assignment: CDR1 SGHRS and CDR2 YFSETQ. Trimming left V 2 bases short and J 1 base short, with 12 bases between. This CDR3 comprises 15 residues. The CDR3 loop reads CASSFGDGSQETQYF. In DNA, the CDR3 is TGCGCCAGCAGCTTTGGTGACGGATCCCAAGAGACCCAGTACTTC.

This clonotype was found a few times. This rearrangement joins TRBV11-3 to TRBJ2-7; 7 bases agree with TRBD1. The trim removed 5 bases at V and 2 bases at J, leaving 6 bases unmatched. Germline assignment: CDR1 SGHNT and CDR2 YENEEA. This CDR3 region has 14 residues. The CDR3 nucleotides read TGTGCCAGCAGCCCAGAGGACAGGCCCTACGAGCAGTACTTC. Encoded protein: CASSPEDRPYEQYF.

The V gene is TRBV6-1, the J gene TRBJ1-5; the D gene is possibly TRBD1 (6 bases). Germline V gene data show CDR1 as MNHNS and CDR2 as SASEGT. The CDR3 covers 13 residues. CDR3 nucleotide sequence: TGTGCTCTTGGGCGGGGGGCCAATCAGCCCCAGCATTTT. Protein product: CALGRGANQPQHF.

This clonotype was picked up a small number of times. The chain uses TRBV7-9 and TRBJ2-3; TRBD2 matches 14 bases. J lost 1 base, V lost 4 bases, and 1 base had no gene match. Germline CDR1 reads SEHNR; CDR2 reads FQNEAQ (reference sequence). This CDR3 contains 16 residues. CDR3 loop: CASSWGLAGGTDTQYF. Here the CDR3 DNA reads TGTGCCAGCAGCTGGGGACTAGCGGGAGGCACAGATACGCAGTATTTT.

CDR3 nucleotide sequence: TGTGCCAGCAGTGAGGCGGGAGACGCAGATACGCAGTATTTT. This sequence encodes CASSEAGDADTQYF. V and J are TRBV6-4 and TRBJ2-3; 7 bases are shared with TRBD2. Germline loops: CDR1 MRHNA, CDR2 SNTAGT. The CDR3 length is 14 residues. V dropped 3 bases and J dropped 4; count of bases not matched to a gene: 4.

Judged by abundance, this clonotype is medium-sized (0.01 to 0.1%). This chain links TRBV6-1 with TRBJ2-7, with no clear D. CDR1 MNHNS and CDR2 SASEGT come from the germline V gene. Trimming stripped 0 bases from V and 4 bases from J, with 16 bases between. CDR3 length: 16 residues. CDR3 sequence: CASSEAPPPLGYEQYF. The CDR3 nucleotides read TGTGCCAGCAGTGAAGCTCCCCCGCCTCTCGGTTACGAGCAGTACTTC.

V usage is TRBV2 and J usage is TRBJ2-3, with D tentatively TRBD1 (6 bases). Trimming stripped 5 bases from V and 3 bases from J, with 12 bases between. CDR3 size: 14 residues. CDR1 is SNHLY and CDR2 is FYNNEI in the germline V gene. CDR3 sequence reads: CASSPDSGTDTQYF. The CDR3 DNA reads TGTGCCAGCAGTCCGGACAGCGGTACAGATACGCAGTATTTT.

The chain links TRBV5-1 to TRBJ2-2; perhaps TRBD2 as D (5 bases). The CDR3 covers 16 residues. CDR1 and CDR2 (germline): SGHRS, YFSETQ. V was cut by 5 bases and J by 5 bases, with 19 bases left in between. In nucleotides, the CDR3 is TGCGCCAGCAGTTCGAGGGCTAGCCTCAAAACCGGGGAGCTGTTTTTT. It codes for CASSSRASLKTGELFF.

At least ten counts were recorded for this clonotype. The V call is TRBV11-2, the J call TRBJ1-5; TRBD1 matches 8 bases. This CDR3 spans 15 amino acids. The V segment lost 5 bases and the J segment 3 bases; nucleotides outside the gene matches: 6. Germline V CDR1 and CDR2: SGHAT, FQNNGV. DNA of the CDR3: TGTGCCAGCAGCACAGGGGGACGGATCAATCAGCCCCAGCATTTT. It is translated as CASSTGGRINQPQHF.

There are many counts of this clonotype. The chain recombines TRBV5-1 with TRBJ1-1; D uncertain. In germline, CDR1 is SGHRS, CDR2 YFSETQ. This CDR3 has 15 residues. The V end lost 0 bases, the J end lost 1 base, and 10 bases lay between the germline ends. The CDR3 region is CASSLVPGANTEAFF. The CDR3, as DNA: TGCGCCAGCAGCTTGGTTCCAGGAGCGAACACTGAAGCTTTCTTT.

The chain is built from TRBV3-1 and TRBJ1-2, with D uncertain. Germline assignment: CDR1 LGHDT and CDR2 YNNKEL (reference sequence). V was shortened by 4 bases and J by 5 bases, with 23 bases between the two germline ends. The CDR3 is made up of 17 amino acids. The CDR3, as DNA: TGTGCCAGCAGCCGGAGAGGGCCGGCCTTGGATGTTTATGGCTACACCTTC. Protein product: CASSRRGPALDVYGYTF.

This clonotype appeared a few times. The chain joins TRBV9 to TRBJ2-3, with 7 bases aligning to TRBD2. The germline gives CDR1 SGDLS, CDR2 YYNGEE. This CDR3 is 17 amino acids long. With V trimmed by 0 bases and J by 1 base, 8 bases remained unmatched. This CDR3 reads CASSVAWGAGGTDTQYF. Here the CDR3 DNA reads TGTGCCAGCAGCGTAGCTTGGGGTGCGGGGGGCACAGATACGCAGTATTTT. The variable domain in full, completed from reference TRBV9 and TRBJ2-3, reads DSGVTQTPKHLITATGQRVTLRCSPRSGDLSVYWYQQSLDQGLQFLIQYYNGEERAKGNILERFSAQQFPDLHSELNLSSLELGDSALYFCASSVAWGAGGTDTQYFGPGTRLTVL.

This clonotype was detected only a few times. This chain links TRBV9 with TRBJ2-7; D gene uncertain. Trimming left V 2 bases short and J 0 bases short, with 15 bases between. The CDR3 has 16 amino acids. Germline CDR1 reads SGDLS; CDR2 reads YYNGEE. The CDR3 loop reads CASSVTSLGSSYEQYF. CDR3 sequence (DNA): TGTGCCAGCAGCGTCACGTCCTTGGGCAGCTCCTACGAGCAGTACTTC.

This clonotype was observed a few times. V and J are TRBV4-2 and TRBJ2-3; D possibly uses TRBD1 or TRBD2 (6 bases each). V was cut by 0 bases and J by 3 bases, with 16 bases left in between. CDR3 length: 17 amino acids. Per germline, CDR1 LGHNA and CDR2 YNFKEQ. CDR3 region: CASSQDFGGPRTDTQYF. The CDR3 DNA follows: TGTGCCAGCAGCCAAGATTTTGGGGGGCCGAGAACAGATACGCAGTATTTT.

This clonotype was seen only a few times. The chain couples TRBV6-5 to TRBJ2-1; 8 bases match TRBD1. CDR3 length: 18 residues. Losses at the gene ends were 1 base for V and 2 bases for J; bases not matched to a gene: 10. Germline loops: CDR1 MNHEY, CDR2 SVGAGI. CDR3 sequence: CASSYYSDRARPYNEQFF. As DNA, the CDR3 is TGTGCCAGCAGTTACTATTCGGACAGGGCCAGACCCTACAATGAGCAGTTCTTC.

This clonotype has only a few counts. The CDR3 bases are TGCAGTGCGAGGGACAACGGCTCTGGAAACACCATATATTTT. The encoded protein is CSARDNGSGNTIYF. This rearrangement joins TRBV20-1 to TRBJ1-3, with a tentative D call TRBD1 (6 bases). Trimming removed 6 bases from V and 0 bases from J, with 12 bases in between. Germline loops: CDR1 DFQATT, CDR2 SNEGSKA (reference sequence). There are 14 residues in the CDR3.

V is TRBV29-1 and J is TRBJ2-2, with D maybe TRBD2 (5 bases). Germline assignment: CDR1 SQVTM and CDR2 ANQGSEA. The CDR3 length is 13 residues. V shed 5 bases and J shed 1 base, with 8 bases lying between them. The CDR3 sequence is CSVWTVNTGELFF. As DNA, the CDR3 is TGCAGCGTTTGGACTGTGAACACCGGGGAGCTGTTTTTT.

This clonotype was recorded at least ten times. The gene calls are TRBV24-1 and TRBJ2-1; either TRBD1 or TRBD2 may fit D (6 bases each). Germline V gene data show CDR1 as KGHDR and CDR2 as SFDVKD. This CDR3 comprises 16 residues. V shed 5 bases and J shed 0 bases, with 13 bases lying between them. CDR3 sequence (DNA): TGTGCCACCAGTGGGATGGGGGGCCGCTCCTACAATGAGCAGTTCTTC. Amino acids: CATSGMGGRSYNEQFF.

This sequence joins TRBV27 and TRBJ1-2; 7 bases map to TRBD1. V gave up 5 bases and J gave up 7 bases; unmatched junction bases: 10. This CDR3 has 14 residues. The germline V gene has CDR1 MNHEY and CDR2 SMNVEV (reference sequence). Written as DNA, the CDR3 is TGTGCCAGCAGTCCCAGACAGGGTCTACGTGGCTACACCTTC. Protein: CASSPRQGLRGYTF.

This rearrangement joins TRBV29-1 to TRBJ2-1, with 9 bases matching TRBD1. The CDR3 consists of 16 residues. CDR1 is SQVTM and CDR2 is ANQGSEA in the germline V gene. J lost 8 bases, V lost 2 bases, and 13 bases had no gene match. In DNA form, the CDR3 reads TGCAGCGTTGAATTGGGGCAGGACAGGGGCGAATATGAGCAGTTCTTC. Protein sequence: CSVELGQDRGEYEQFF.

The V and J genes are TRBV7-6 and TRBJ2-7, with a tentative D call TRBD1 (5 bases). The V end was cut by 5 bases, the J end by 2 bases, with 25 bases between. The CDR3 runs to 18 residues. Germline V gene sequence: CDR1 SGHVS, CDR2 FNYEAQ. CDR3 nucleotides: TGTGCCAGCAGCCTAGGATCCGCCCAGGGTCATTCCACCTACGAGCAGTACTTC. Translation gives CASSLGSAQGHSTYEQYF.